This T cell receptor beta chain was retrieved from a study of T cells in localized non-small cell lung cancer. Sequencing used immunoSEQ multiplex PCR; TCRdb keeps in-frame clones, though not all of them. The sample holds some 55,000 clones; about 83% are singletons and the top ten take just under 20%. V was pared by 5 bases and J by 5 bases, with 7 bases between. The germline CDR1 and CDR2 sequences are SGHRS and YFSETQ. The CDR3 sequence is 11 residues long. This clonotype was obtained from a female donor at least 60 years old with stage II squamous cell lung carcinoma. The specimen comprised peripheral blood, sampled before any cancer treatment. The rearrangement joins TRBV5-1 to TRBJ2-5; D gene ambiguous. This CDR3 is CASSSRETQYF. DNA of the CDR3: TGCGCCAGCAGTAGTCGTGAGACCCAGTACTTC.